The 2 T cell receptor beta chains below all came from one sample that was sequenced in a study of OX40 agonist ivuxolimab in advanced cancers. Assay used: immunoSEQ multiplex PCR; TCRdb lists only in-frame clones, some missing. The sample includes around 53,000 clones, 84% seen only once; the top ten take about 0.69%. The material was CD4+ or CD8+ T cells sorted from blood, obtained in a trial of the OX40 agonist ivuxolimab. Receptors originate from an adult with an advanced solid tumor such as melanoma, head and neck, liver or kidney cancer.

The chain joins TRBV7-9 to TRBJ2-1, with D possibly TRBD1 on 5 matching bases. Looked up from germline, CDR1 is SEHNR and CDR2 is FQNEAQ (reference sequence). This CDR3 region has 15 residues. Trimming cost V 1 base and J 6 bases, with 13 bases left between them. CDR3 loop: CASSLVQPGLNEQFF. CDR3 in DNA: TGTGCCAGCAGCTTAGTTCAGCCAGGGCTCAATGAGCAGTTCTTC.

The J gene is TRBJ2-5, the V gene TRBV5-4, with 14 bases lining up with TRBD2. Looked up from germline, CDR1 is SGHNT and CDR2 is YYREEE (reference sequence). The junction had 6 bases not matched to a gene; V was cut back by 3 bases and J by 5 bases. CDR3 length: 16 residues. The CDR3 bases are TGTGCCAGCAGCTCCGGGACTAGCGGGAGTTGGGAGACCCAGTACTTC. Protein product: CASSSGTSGSWETQYF.